These 28 T cell receptor beta chains share one sample of origin, sequenced in a study of T cells in Graves' hyperthyroidism and ophthalmopathy. The TCR beta CDR3 regions underwent amplification using RNA transcripts as the source. The study used the HTBI primer set for a first-round RT-PCR of the TCR CDR3. TCRdb fed the multiplex PCR reads into MiXCR, producing one record per CDR3 protein. Among around 290,000 distinct CDR3 sequences listed, over 15% were seen once. Sample: blood. All receptors come from a woman in her sixties with Graves' ophthalmopathy.

This clonotype was seen many times. The chain has TRBV28 and TRBJ2-7; 11 nucleotides line up with TRBD2. Germline CDR1 is MDHEN and CDR2 is SYDVKM. The CDR3 contains 14 residues. V trimming: 5 bases; J trimming: 1 base; junction bases outside the gene matches: 1. The CDR3 here is CASSGTSGSYEQYF. The CDR3 DNA reads as TGTGCCAGCAGTGGGACTAGCGGTTCCTACGAGCAGTACTTC.

This clonotype has only a few counts. The rearrangement uses TRBV28 and TRBJ1-5; no reliable D call. The CDR3 sequence is 15 residues long. Trimming cost V 5 bases and J 4 bases, with 15 bases left between them. Germline V lookup: CDR1 MDHEN, CDR2 SYDVKM. The CDR3 loop reads CASSGGGQKNQPQHF. The CDR3 bases are TGTGCCAGCAGTGGAGGCGGTCAGAAAAATCAGCCCCAGCATTTT.

This clonotype has more than one count but fewer than ten. This chain uses TRBV30 with TRBJ2-7, with TRBD2 identical over 9 bases. The trim removed 0 bases at V and 3 bases at J, leaving 12 bases unmatched. The CDR3 is made up of 17 amino acids. Germline CDR1 and CDR2: GTSNPN and SVGIG (reference sequence). CDR3 sequence: CAWSVKGSSGRHYEQYF. CDR3 nucleotide sequence: TGTGCCTGGAGTGTAAAGGGGAGTAGCGGGAGACACTACGAGCAGTACTTC. Drawing the rest from reference TRBV30 and TRBJ2-7, the complete variable domain is SQTIHQWPATLVQPVGSPLSLECTVEGTSNPNLYWYRQAAGRGLQLLFYSVGIGQISSEVPQNLSASRPQDRQFILSSKKLLLSDSGFYLCAWSVKGSSGRHYEQYFGPGTRLTVT.

This clonotype was observed a handful of times. This chain connects TRBV4-3 to TRBJ1-6, with TRBD1 identical over 7 bases. Per the germline V gene, CDR1 is LGHNA and CDR2 is YSLEER. V lost 0 bases and J lost 3; bases outside the gene matches: 8. The CDR3 has 18 amino acids. The CDR3 bases are TGCGCCAGCAGCCAAGAGGCGGTCGGACAGGACTATAATTCACCCCTCCACTTT. This codes for CASSQEAVGQDYNSPLHF.

The rearrangement joins TRBV20-1 to TRBJ2-1; 12 bases line up with TRBD2. The CDR3 consists of 14 residues. Germline values: CDR1 DFQATT, CDR2 SNEGSKA (reference sequence). Trimming removed 6 bases from V and 3 bases from J; junction bases left unmatched: 3. The CDR3 protein is CSAPGLAGYNEQFF. The DNA of the CDR3 is TGCAGTGCCCCGGGACTAGCGGGCTACAATGAGCAGTTCTTC.

This clonotype has ten or more counts. The chain carries TRBV10-3 and TRBJ2-5; TRBD2 matches 8 bases. V lost 5 bases and J lost 3; bases outside the gene matches: 2. The CDR3 length is 13 residues. Germline CDR1 is ENHRY and CDR2 is SYGVKD. For the CDR3, the DNA is TGTGCCATCAGTAGCGGGGGTAAAGAGACCCAGTACTTC. Amino acids: CAISSGGKETQYF.

This clonotype was seen many times. This chain links TRBV28 with TRBJ2-1; 11 bases agree with TRBD2. The CDR3 totals 12 residues. In germline, CDR1 is MDHEN, CDR2 SYDVKM. DNA of the CDR3: TGTCAAACTAGCGGGAGTGGGAATGAGCAGTTCTTC. Amino acid sequence: CQTSGSGNEQFF. Using reference TRBV28 and TRBJ2-1 for the parts outside the CDR3, the full variable domain is DVKVTQSSRYLVKRTGEKVFLECVQDMDHENMFWYRQDPGLGLRLIYFSYDVKMKEKGDIPEGYSVSREKKERFSLILESASTNQTSMYLCQTSGSGNEQFFGPGTRLTVL.

V and J are TRBV7-2 and TRBJ2-3, with TRBD2 identical over 8 bases. CDR1 SGHTA and CDR2 FQGNSA come from the germline V gene. The CDR3 runs to 16 residues. Germline trimming cut 5 bases from V and 4 bases from J; bases unmatched to any gene: 11. The CDR3 reads CASSLVGGRRADTQYF. The CDR3 DNA reads as TGTGCCAGCAGCCTTGTGGGCGGGAGGAGGGCAGATACGCAGTATTTT.

This clonotype has a count of ten or more. This chain joins TRBV7-2 and TRBJ2-1; the D gene is possibly TRBD2 (6 bases). The germline CDR1 and CDR2 sequences are SGHTA and FQGNSA. The CDR3 runs 14 residues. The V and J ends lost 8 bases and 7 bases respectively, with 18 bases between them. The CDR3 here is CASGGTLAGNEQFF. In DNA form, the CDR3 reads TGTGCCAGCGGCGGGACTCTCGCGGGGAATGAGCAGTTCTTC.

This clonotype was detected ten times or more. The J gene is TRBJ2-7, the V gene TRBV18; D is tentatively TRBD1 or TRBD2 (5 bases each). CDR3 length equals 14 residues. Germline CDR1 reads KGHSH; CDR2 reads LQKENI. The V end was cut by 5 bases, the J end by 5 bases, with 16 bases between. The CDR3 reads CASSFSEGSNEQYF. The CDR3 DNA follows: TGTGCCAGCTCATTTAGTGAGGGGTCGAACGAGCAGTACTTC.

This clonotype was recorded at least ten times. The chain uses TRBV27 and TRBJ2-7; D unclear. Germline assignment: CDR1 MNHEY and CDR2 SMNVEV (reference sequence). V gave up 5 bases and J gave up 7 bases, with 12 bases separating them. The CDR3 totals 12 residues. The CDR3 region has the DNA TGTGCCAGCAGTACTGACTGGGGAGAGCAGTACTTC. Its translation is CASSTDWGEQYF.

This clonotype was picked up a small number of times. The V and J genes are TRBV7-8 and TRBJ2-5; no reliable D call. V dropped 4 bases and J dropped 4 bases, with 7 bases sitting between them. In germline, CDR1 is SGHVS, CDR2 FQNEAQ. CDR3 length equals 12 residues. Here the CDR3 reads CASSWTLETQYF. CDR3 nucleotides: TGTGCCAGCAGCTGGACCTTAGAGACCCAGTACTTC. The full variable domain, rest sourced from reference TRBV7-8 and TRBJ2-5, is GAGVSQSPRYKVAKRGQDVALRCDPISGHVSLFWYQQALGQGPEFLTYFQNEAQLDKSGLPSDRFFAERPEGSVSTLKIQRTQQEDSAVYLCASSWTLETQYFGPGTRLLVL.

In this sample, this clonotype turned up many times. V and J are TRBV4-1 and TRBJ1-1, with D unresolved. CDR1 MGHRA and CDR2 YSYEKL come from the germline V gene. V lost 4 bases to trimming and J lost 3 bases, with 18 bases between them. The CDR3 totals 16 residues. The CDR3 spells CASSPGGNYGDTEAFF. CDR3 in DNA: TGCGCCAGCAGCCCGGGCGGGAATTATGGGGACACTGAAGCTTTCTTT.

Many counts were recorded for this clonotype. The rearrangement links TRBV11-2 to TRBJ1-6; TRBD1 matches at 10 bases. This CDR3 comprises 17 residues. V shed 5 bases, J shed 8 bases, and the junction held 12 bases outside the gene matches. Germline V gives CDR1 SGHAT, CDR2 FQNNGV. The CDR3: CASSHRQGAFYDSPLHF. The CDR3 nucleotides are TGTGCCAGCAGCCATCGACAGGGGGCTTTTTATGATTCACCCCTCCACTTT. Complete variable domain (other parts from reference TRBV11-2 and TRBJ1-6): EAGVAQSPRYKIIEKRQSVAFWCNPISGHATLYWYQQILGQGPKLLIQFQNNGVVDDSQLPKDRFSAERLKGVDSTLKIQPAKLEDSAVYLCASSHRQGAFYDSPLHFGNGTRLTVT.

The genes are TRBV29-1 and TRBJ1-5, with unresolved D. Germline V gives CDR1 SQVTM, CDR2 ANQGSEA. Trimming pared 6 bases from V and 2 bases from J, leaving 11 bases between. The CDR3 sequence is 13 residues long. The CDR3 spells CSVTTGGNQPQHF. As DNA, the CDR3 is TGCAGCGTCACCACGGGTGGCAATCAGCCCCAGCATTTT.

This clonotype was found a few times. A much more abundant neighbour one base away suggests this may be a read error. V gene TRBV3-1 combines with J gene TRBJ2-3, with D unresolved. The CDR3 totals 13 residues. Germline V lookup: CDR1 LGHDT, CDR2 YNNKEL (reference sequence). Trimming took 1 base from V and 7 from J, leaving 9 bases between them. The chain's CDR3 is CASSQGRGYTQYF. CDR3 nucleotide sequence: TGTGCCAGCAGCCAAGGGCGAGGCTATACGCAGTATTTT.

The chain recombines TRBV29-1 with TRBJ2-2; D possibly uses TRBD1 or TRBD2 (5 bases each). CDR1 and CDR2 from the germline V gene are SQVTM and ANQGSEA. The CDR3 covers 12 residues. The germline V and J ends were trimmed by 6 bases and 4 bases, with 9 bases remaining between them. The chain's CDR3 is CSVRGGTGELFF. The CDR3 nucleotides read TGCAGCGTCCGTGGGGGCACCGGGGAGCTGTTTTTT.

This clonotype was seen more than once but under ten times. The rearrangement links TRBV5-1 to TRBJ1-2, with D possibly being TRBD1 (6 bases). CDR1 and CDR2 (germline): SGHRS, YFSETQ. With 4 bases removed from V and 8 bases from J, the gap between germline ends came to 15 bases. This CDR3 has 13 residues. CDR3 region: CASSAGGGQGYTF. The CDR3 DNA reads as TGCGCCAGCAGCGCGGGCGGGGGGCAAGGCTACACCTTC. The whole variable domain, filled in from reference TRBV5-1 and TRBJ1-2, reads KAGVTQTPRYLIKTRGQQVTLSCSPISGHRSVSWYQQTPGQGLQFLFEYFSETQRNKGNFPGRFSGRQFSNSRSEMNVSTLELGDSALYLCASSAGGGQGYTFGSGTRLTVV.

The chain recombines TRBV20-1 with TRBJ2-7, with TRBD1 identical over 8 bases. The CDR3 totals 15 residues. V lost 0 bases to trimming and J lost 4 bases; unmatched junction nucleotides: 8. Germline V gene data show CDR1 as DFQATT and CDR2 as SNEGSKA (reference sequence). Here the CDR3 reads CSARDLSGQAYEQYF. DNA of the CDR3: TGCAGTGCTAGAGACCTATCGGGACAGGCATACGAGCAGTACTTC.

This clonotype came up many times. J is TRBJ2-7 and V is TRBV11-2; the D gene is possibly TRBD1 (5 bases). The V end lost 3 bases, the J end lost 2 bases, and 8 bases lay between the germline ends. The CDR3 consists of 13 residues. Germline lookup yields CDR1 SGHAT and CDR2 FQNNGV. DNA for the CDR3: TGTGCCAGCAGCTTCACAGGTACCTACGAGCAGTACTTC. As protein: CASSFTGTYEQYF.

This clonotype was seen repeatedly, ten times or more. This chain links TRBV12-3 or TRBV12-4 with TRBJ2-7; D uncertain. CDR3 length equals 13 residues. Between the trimmed V and J ends, which lost 7 bases and 1 base, there was a span of 11 bases. The chain's CDR3 is CASKLTESYEQYF. CDR3 DNA sequence: TGTGCCAGCAAGCTGACTGAATCCTACGAGCAGTACTTC.

This clonotype has at least ten counts. V and J are TRBV6-1 and TRBJ1-3; D not certain. Trimming cost V 6 bases and J 2 bases, with 5 bases left between them. The CDR3 is 12 residues long. Germline loops: CDR1 MNHNS, CDR2 SASEGT. CDR3 nucleotide sequence: TGTGCCAGCAGAGATACTGGAAACACCATATATTTT. Its translation: CASRDTGNTIYF.

This clonotype has at least ten counts. The rearrangement joins TRBV3-1 to TRBJ1-2; unclear D gene. Trimming shortened V by 5 bases and J by 4 bases, and 14 bases separated the two germline ends. This CDR3 spans 14 amino acids. CDR1 and CDR2 from the germline V gene are LGHDT and YNNKEL (reference sequence). The CDR3 coding sequence is TGTGCCAGCAGCGAAAATAGGTTATCCTATGGCTACACCTTC. This sequence encodes CASSENRLSYGYTF.

There are many counts of this clonotype. V is TRBV15 and J is TRBJ2-3; D unresolved. This CDR3 comprises 13 residues. The V end lost 1 base, the J end lost 4 bases, and 6 bases lay between the germline ends. Germline loops: CDR1 LNHNV, CDR2 YYDKDF (reference sequence). CDR3 residues: CATSRAPADTQYF. The CDR3 DNA reads as TGTGCCACCAGCAGAGCTCCAGCAGATACGCAGTATTTT.

This clonotype turned up a few times. The chain is built from TRBV4-3 and TRBJ2-5; D is ambiguous. The CDR3 loop spans 14 amino acids. Germline lookup yields CDR1 LGHNA and CDR2 YSLEER. The ends were cut back, 1 base at V and 2 bases at J, with 8 bases in the middle. CDR3 coding DNA: TGCGCCAGCAGCCAAGGGCAGACGCAAGAGACCCAGTACTTC. Amino acid sequence: CASSQGQTQETQYF.

The V gene is TRBV5-8, the J gene TRBJ2-7, with 10 nucleotides matching TRBD1. Germline V gene sequence: CDR1 SGHTS, CDR2 YDEGEE. J gave up 3 bases and V 6 bases, and 24 bases lay outside the gene matches. This CDR3 is built from 20 residues. The CDR3 here is CASNLLGLGQGPRAIYEQYF. For the CDR3, the DNA is TGTGCCAGCAACCTTCTAGGATTGGGACAGGGGCCGCGTGCGATCTACGAGCAGTACTTC.

This clonotype has more than one count but fewer than ten. V and J are TRBV27 and TRBJ2-3; TRBD2 matches 8 bases. The CDR3 is 14 amino acids. Germline lookup yields CDR1 MNHEY and CDR2 SMNVEV (reference sequence). V trimming: 2 bases; J trimming: 4 bases; junction bases outside the gene matches: 2. For the CDR3, the DNA is TGTGCCAGCAGTTTAATGCGGGAGGCAGATACGCAGTATTTT. Translating it yields CASSLMREADTQYF.

This clonotype was counted at least ten times. The chain has TRBV27 and TRBJ1-2; tentatively, D is TRBD1 (6 bases). The CDR3 has 15 amino acids. Trimming shortened V by 5 bases and J by 4 bases, and 17 bases separated the two germline ends. From germline, CDR1 is MNHEY and CDR2 SMNVEV (reference sequence). CDR3 region: CASSVHFGGGYGYTF. The CDR3 nucleotides read TGTGCCAGCAGTGTCCACTTTGGGGGCGGCTATGGCTACACCTTC.